This T cell receptor (beta chain) was retrieved from a study of shared clonotypes between healthy human individuals. Only one count was recorded for this clone. Some clones are missing from TCRdb's copy, which holds only in-frame ones; the method was immunoSEQ multiplex PCR. The sample gives fewer than 150,000 clones, around 66% of which show up once; 20% to 25% is in the top ten. CDR1 is LGHNA, CDR2 YNFKEQ, per germline. Trimming at V came to 8 bases and at J to 5 bases, leaving 9 bases not matched to a gene. This CDR3 is built from 17 residues. The chain is built from TRBV4-2 and TRBJ2-2; 15 positions agree with TRBD2. The source material was memory CD8+ T cells sorted from blood. Subset meaning: CD45RO+ cells pooled with CCR7-negative TemRA cells. The origin of this receptor is a woman in her 30s in good health. CDR3 amino acids: CASRAGLAGGRTGELFF. The DNA of the CDR3 is TGTGCCAGCCGCGCGGGACTAGCGGGAGGACGGACCGGGGAGCTGTTTTTT.